This T cell receptor (beta chain) was retrieved from a study of blood T cell repertoires in COVID-19. Assay: immunoSEQ multiplex PCR; the TCRdb copy retains only in-frame clones and omits some. Among 70,000 or so clones, over 70% were seen once, and the ten largest hold 35%. J was trimmed by 8 bases and V by 5 bases; bases with no gene match: 12. Germline CDR1 is MNHEY and CDR2 is SMNVEV (reference sequence). CDR3 length: 16 amino acids. This clone has a handful of counts. The chain employs TRBV27 and TRBJ2-1, with 10 bases aligning to TRBD2. Sequenced input: peripheral blood. The sequence was obtained from a woman aged 70 to 79 with acute or convalescent COVID-19. The CDR3 reads CASSRITGLAPHEQFF. The CDR3 nucleotides read TGTGCCAGCAGTCGAATAACGGGACTAGCGCCTCATGAGCAGTTCTTC.